The present TCR beta chain was sequenced within a study of a mutant IDH1 vaccine in newly diagnosed glioma. Study summary: The treated group averaged roughly 40 years old and was about 60% male, around 38% female. Earlier care involved radiotherapy, temozolomide, or both, and the majority received both. Participants attended visit V12, the safety follow-up, at week 35, and then attended visit V13 at week 47.

This CDR3 has 14 amino acids. Trimming removed 4 bases from V and 6 bases from J; junction bases left unmatched: 8. Germline CDR1 is SGHDN and CDR2 is FVKESK. The assay was immunoSEQ multiplex PCR, and TCRdb's table has in-frame clones only and misses some. There are fewer than 35,000 clones in the sample; about 76% occur only once, and approximately 7.5% lies in the top ten. The sample's time point: week 35, safety follow-up. Doses comprised 300 ug of mutant IDH1 20-mer peptide each, plus topical imiquimod. A note on this clone: Antigen specificity is unknown.

The V and J genes are TRBV14 and TRBJ1-1; 7 bases are shared with TRBD1. Sequencing used PBMCs, obtained from a glioma patient whose treatment included an IDH1 peptide vaccine. This TCR was recovered from a man between 50 and 59 years old with glioma. This CDR3 is CASSPRQGEPEAFF. The CDR3 DNA follows: TGTGCCAGCAGCCCAAGACAGGGCGAACCTGAAGCTTTCTTT.